The clone carrying this T cell receptor beta chain was recorded a few times. This sample stems from a study of blood T cell repertoires in COVID-19. Turning to the study itself: COVID-19 samples from acute and convalescent phases originated in the United States, Italy and Spain.

Sequencing was performed with immunoSEQ multiplex PCR; in TCRdb, only in-frame clones are kept and a portion is missing. Found here are some 140,000 clones, around 84% of them singletons; the top ten hold approximately 1.8%. This CDR3 spans 14 amino acids. The trim removed 2 bases at V and 4 bases at J, leaving 4 bases unmatched. In germline, CDR1 is LNHDA, CDR2 SQIVND (reference sequence). The TCR comes from a man older than 75 with acute or convalescent COVID-19. The material sequenced was peripheral blood. The rearrangement joins TRBV19 to TRBJ1-1; 7 nucleotides agree with TRBD1. CDR3 nucleotides: TGTGCCAGTAGTATATCAGGGGGTGGCACTGAAGCTTTCTTT. This sequence encodes CASSISGGGTEAFF.